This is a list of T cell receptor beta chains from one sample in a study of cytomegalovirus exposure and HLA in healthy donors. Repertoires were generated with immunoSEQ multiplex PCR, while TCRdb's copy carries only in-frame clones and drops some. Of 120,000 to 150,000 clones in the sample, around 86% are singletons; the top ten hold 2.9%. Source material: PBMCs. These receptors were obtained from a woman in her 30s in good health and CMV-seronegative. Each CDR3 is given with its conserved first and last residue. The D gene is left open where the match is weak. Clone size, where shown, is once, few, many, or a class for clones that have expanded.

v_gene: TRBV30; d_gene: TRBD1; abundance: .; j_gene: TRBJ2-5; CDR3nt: TGTGCCTGGAGTTCGACAGGGGGGTGGGAGACCCAGTACTTC; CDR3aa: CAWSSTGGWETQYF
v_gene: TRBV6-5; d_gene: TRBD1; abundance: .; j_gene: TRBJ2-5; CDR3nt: TGTGCCAGCAGGGGAGACAGGGAGTACCAAGAGACCCAGTACTTC; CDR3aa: CASRGDREYQETQYF
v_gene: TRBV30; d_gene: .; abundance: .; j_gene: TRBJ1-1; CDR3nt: TGTGCCTGGAGTGTCCCACAGGGTGCCACTGAAGCTTTCTTT; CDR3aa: CAWSVPQGATEAFF
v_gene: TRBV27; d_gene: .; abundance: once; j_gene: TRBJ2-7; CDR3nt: TGTGCCAGCAGTGAATCCGGGACACTCTACGAGCAGTACTTC; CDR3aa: CASSESGTLYEQYF
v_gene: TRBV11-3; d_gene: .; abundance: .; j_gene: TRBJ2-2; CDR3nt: TGTGCCAGCAGCCCAACGACAGGGAACACCGGGGAGCTGTTTTTT; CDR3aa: CASSPTTGNTGELFF
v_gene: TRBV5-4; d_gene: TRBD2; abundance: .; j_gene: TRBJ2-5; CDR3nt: TGTGCCAGCAGGGAGCGGGGGGGCGTAGAGACCCAGTACTTC; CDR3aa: CASRERGGVETQYF
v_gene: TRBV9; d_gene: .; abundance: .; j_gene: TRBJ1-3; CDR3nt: TGTGCCAGCAGCGGTCCTGACTGGTACTCTGGAAACACCATATATTTT; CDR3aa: CASSGPDWYSGNTIYF
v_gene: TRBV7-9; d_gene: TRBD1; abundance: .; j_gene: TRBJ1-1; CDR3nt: TGTGCCAGCAGCTTAAGGGACAGGGGCACTGAAGCTTTCTTT; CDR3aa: CASSLRDRGTEAFF
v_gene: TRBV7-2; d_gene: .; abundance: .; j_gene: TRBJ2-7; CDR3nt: TGTGCCAGCAGCTTAGTATTCTACGAGCAGTACTTC; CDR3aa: CASSLVFYEQYF
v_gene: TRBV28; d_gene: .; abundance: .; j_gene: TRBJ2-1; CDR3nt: TGTGCCAGCAGCCGACCTATTAGCGGGACAGTCAATGAGCAGTTCTTC; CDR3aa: CASSRPISGTVNEQFF
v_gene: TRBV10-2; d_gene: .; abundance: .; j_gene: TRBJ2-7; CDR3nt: TGCGCCAGCAGTGAGTCGCAAGGCGGTGCGGACGAGCAGTACTTC; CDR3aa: CASSESQGGADEQYF
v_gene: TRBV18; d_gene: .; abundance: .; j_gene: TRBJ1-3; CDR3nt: TGTGCCAGCTCACCGCCCAAGAGTGCTGGAAACACCATATATTTT; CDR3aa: CASSPPKSAGNTIYF
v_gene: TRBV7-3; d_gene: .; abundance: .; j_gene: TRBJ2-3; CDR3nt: TGTGCCAGCAGCATGTCGGGGATCCGCACAGATACGCAGTATTTT; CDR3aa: CASSMSGIRTDTQYF
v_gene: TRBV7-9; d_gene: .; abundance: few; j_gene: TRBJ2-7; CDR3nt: TGTGCCAGCAGCTCGGATTTGGGGCGGACAGTCTCCTACGAGCAGTACTTC; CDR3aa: CASSSDLGRTVSYEQYF
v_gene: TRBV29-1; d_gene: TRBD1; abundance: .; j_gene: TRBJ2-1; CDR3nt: TGCAGCGTTGAGGACAGGGGGCATGGTTTTGAGCAGTTCTTC; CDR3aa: CSVEDRGHGFEQFF
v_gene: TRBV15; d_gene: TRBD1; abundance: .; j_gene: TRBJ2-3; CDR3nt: TGTGCCACCAGCGGAACACCGGGACAGTTTCTAGATACGCAGTATTTT; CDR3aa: CATSGTPGQFLDTQYF
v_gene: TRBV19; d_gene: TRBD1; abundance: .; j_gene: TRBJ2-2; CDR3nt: TGTGCCACCAAGACAGGGGAGGCCGGGGAGCTGTTTTTT; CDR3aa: CATKTGEAGELFF
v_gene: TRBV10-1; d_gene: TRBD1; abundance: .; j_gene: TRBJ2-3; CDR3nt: TGCGCCAGCAGTGAGGGACAGGGCGTTGATACGCAGTATTTT; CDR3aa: CASSEGQGVDTQYF
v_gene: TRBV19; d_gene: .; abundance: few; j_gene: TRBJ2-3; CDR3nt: TGTGCCAGTAGTATAATAGGTAGCCCCTCGGATACGCAGTATTTT; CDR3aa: CASSIIGSPSDTQYF
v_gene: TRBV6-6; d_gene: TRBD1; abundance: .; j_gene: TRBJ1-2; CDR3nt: TGTGCCAGCACCCTGACAGGGTTTGATGGCTACACCTTC; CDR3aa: CASTLTGFDGYTF
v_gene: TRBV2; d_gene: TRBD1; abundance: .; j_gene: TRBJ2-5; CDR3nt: TGTGCCAGCAGAGGGACAGGGGCTACCAGAGAGACCCAGTACTTC; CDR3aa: CASRGTGATRETQYF
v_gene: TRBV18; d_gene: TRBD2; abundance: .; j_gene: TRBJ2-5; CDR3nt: TGTGCCAGCTCACCAATCCTAGCGGGGACCGGGGAGACCCAGTACTTC; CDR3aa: CASSPILAGTGETQYF
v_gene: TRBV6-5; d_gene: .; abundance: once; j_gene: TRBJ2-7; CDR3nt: TGTGCCAGCAGCCGGGTGCGCGAGCAGTACTTC; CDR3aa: CASSRVREQYF
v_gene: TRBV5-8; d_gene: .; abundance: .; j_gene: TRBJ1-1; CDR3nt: TGTGCCAGCAGCTTGTCTTGGGACTCTCAGAGCACTGAAGCTTTCTTT; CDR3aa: CASSLSWDSQSTEAFF
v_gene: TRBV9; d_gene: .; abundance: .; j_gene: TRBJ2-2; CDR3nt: TGTGCCAGCAGCTCAGGAGGCACCGGGGAGCTGTTTTTT; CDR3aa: CASSSGGTGELFF
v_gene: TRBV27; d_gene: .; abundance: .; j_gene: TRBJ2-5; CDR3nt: TGTGCCAGCAGTTTATCGAGGGGGGGGCCAGAGACCCAGTACTTC; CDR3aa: CASSLSRGGPETQYF
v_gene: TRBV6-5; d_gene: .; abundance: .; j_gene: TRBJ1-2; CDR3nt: TGTGCCAGCAGCCTACAGGGTTCTAACTATGGCTACACCTTC; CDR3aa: CASSLQGSNYGYTF
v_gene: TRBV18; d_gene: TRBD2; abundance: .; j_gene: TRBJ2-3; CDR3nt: TGTGCCAGCTCACTCACTAGCGGGGGGCACCCCCGCACAGATACGCAGTATTTT; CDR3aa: CASSLTSGGHPRTDTQYF
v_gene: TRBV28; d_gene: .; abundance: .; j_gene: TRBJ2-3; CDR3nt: TGTGCCAGCTCCTACGCTGCCAGCGCCGCAAACACAGATACGCAGTATTTT; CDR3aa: CASSYAASAANTDTQYF
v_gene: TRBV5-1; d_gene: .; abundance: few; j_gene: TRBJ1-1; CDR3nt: TGCGCCAGCAGCTTGGGTGCGGCGTCTGAAGCTTTCTTT; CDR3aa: CASSLGAASEAFF
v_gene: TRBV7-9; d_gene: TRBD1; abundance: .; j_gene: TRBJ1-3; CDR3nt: TGTGCCAGCAGCACACCCCTAGGGACAGGGTTAAGTGGAAACACCATATATTTT; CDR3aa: CASSTPLGTGLSGNTIYF
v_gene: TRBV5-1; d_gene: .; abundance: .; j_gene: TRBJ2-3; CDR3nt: TGCGCCAGCAGCTTGGCTGGGCCCCGCACAGATACGCAGTATTTT; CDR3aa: CASSLAGPRTDTQYF
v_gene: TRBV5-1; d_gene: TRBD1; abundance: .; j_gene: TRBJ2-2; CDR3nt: TGCGCCAGCAGCCCGGGACAGGGATTCGGGGAGCTGTTTTTT; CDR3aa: CASSPGQGFGELFF
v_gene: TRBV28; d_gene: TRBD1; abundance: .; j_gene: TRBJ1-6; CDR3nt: TGTGCCAGCAGTCCAGGGGGGAGCTCCTATAATTCACCCCTCCACTTT; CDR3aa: CASSPGGSSYNSPLHF
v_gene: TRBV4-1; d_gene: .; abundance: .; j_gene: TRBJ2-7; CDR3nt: TGCGCCAGCAGCCAAGATGGGGTAGACTACGAGCAGTACTTC; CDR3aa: CASSQDGVDYEQYF
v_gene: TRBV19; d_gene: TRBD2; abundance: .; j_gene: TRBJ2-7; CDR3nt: TGTGCCAGTAGCGTTACCGGGTCGGGACTAGCAGGGCGGCTCGAGCAGTACTTC; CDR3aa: CASSVTGSGLAGRLEQYF
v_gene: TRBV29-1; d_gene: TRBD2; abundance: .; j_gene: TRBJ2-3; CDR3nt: TGCAGCGCCCTCCCGCGGGAGGCCCGAAGCACAGATACGCAGTATTTT; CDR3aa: CSALPREARSTDTQYF
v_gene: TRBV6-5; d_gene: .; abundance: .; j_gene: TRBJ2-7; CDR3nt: TGTGCCAGCAGTTACTCGCGGCCTTCGAGCTCCTACGAGCAGTACTTC; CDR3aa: CASSYSRPSSSYEQYF
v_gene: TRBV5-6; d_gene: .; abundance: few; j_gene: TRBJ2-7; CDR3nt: TGTGCCAGCAGCTCCCCAGGGGCAGTCACCTACGAGCAGTACTTC; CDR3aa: CASSSPGAVTYEQYF
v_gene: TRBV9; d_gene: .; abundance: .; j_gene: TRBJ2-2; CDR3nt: TGTGCCAGCAGCGTCCCGATTGAGGGCGATGGGTCCGGGGAGCTGTTTTTT; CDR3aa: CASSVPIEGDGSGELFF
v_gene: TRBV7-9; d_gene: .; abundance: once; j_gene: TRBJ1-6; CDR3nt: TGTTCCAGCAGCACCGGCGGGGGGCGGTCACCCCTCCACTTT; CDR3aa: CSSSTGGGRSPLHF
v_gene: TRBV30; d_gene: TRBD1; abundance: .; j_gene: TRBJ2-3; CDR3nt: TGTGCCTGGAGTGCCCCCTTGGCGGGACAGGGCTCAGATACGCAGTATTTT; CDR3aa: CAWSAPLAGQGSDTQYF
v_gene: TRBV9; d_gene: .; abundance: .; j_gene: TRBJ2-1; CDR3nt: TGTGCCAGCAGCGCTAGCTACAATGAGCAGTTCTTC; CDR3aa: CASSASYNEQFF
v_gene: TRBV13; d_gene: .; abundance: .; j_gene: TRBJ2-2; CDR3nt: TGTGCCAGCAGCTTTAGGAGGGGGGAGCTGTTTTTT; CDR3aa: CASSFRRGELFF
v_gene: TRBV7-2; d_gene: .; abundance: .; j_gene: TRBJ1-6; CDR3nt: TGTGCCAGCAGCTTCTCGGGAAATCCAGATAATTCACCCCTCCACTTT; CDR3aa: CASSFSGNPDNSPLHF
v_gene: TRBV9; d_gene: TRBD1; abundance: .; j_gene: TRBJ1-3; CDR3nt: TGTGCCAGCAGCGCGCGGACAGGGACTGGAAACACCATATATTTT; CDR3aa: CASSARTGTGNTIYF